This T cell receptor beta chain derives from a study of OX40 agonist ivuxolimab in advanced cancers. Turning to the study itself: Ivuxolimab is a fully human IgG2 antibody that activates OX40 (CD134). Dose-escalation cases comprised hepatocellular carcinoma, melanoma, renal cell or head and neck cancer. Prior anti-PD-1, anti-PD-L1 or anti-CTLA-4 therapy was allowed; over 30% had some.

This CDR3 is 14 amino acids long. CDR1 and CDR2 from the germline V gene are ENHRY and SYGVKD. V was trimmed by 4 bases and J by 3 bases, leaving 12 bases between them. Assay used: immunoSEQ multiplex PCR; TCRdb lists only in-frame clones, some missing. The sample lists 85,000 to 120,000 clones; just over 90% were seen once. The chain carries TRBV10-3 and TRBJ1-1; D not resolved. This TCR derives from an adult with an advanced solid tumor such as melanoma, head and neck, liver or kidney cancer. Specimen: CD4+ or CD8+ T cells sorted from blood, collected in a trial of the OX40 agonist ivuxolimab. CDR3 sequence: CAISATLEDTEAFF. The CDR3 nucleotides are TGTGCCATCAGTGCGACTTTAGAGGACACTGAAGCTTTCTTT.